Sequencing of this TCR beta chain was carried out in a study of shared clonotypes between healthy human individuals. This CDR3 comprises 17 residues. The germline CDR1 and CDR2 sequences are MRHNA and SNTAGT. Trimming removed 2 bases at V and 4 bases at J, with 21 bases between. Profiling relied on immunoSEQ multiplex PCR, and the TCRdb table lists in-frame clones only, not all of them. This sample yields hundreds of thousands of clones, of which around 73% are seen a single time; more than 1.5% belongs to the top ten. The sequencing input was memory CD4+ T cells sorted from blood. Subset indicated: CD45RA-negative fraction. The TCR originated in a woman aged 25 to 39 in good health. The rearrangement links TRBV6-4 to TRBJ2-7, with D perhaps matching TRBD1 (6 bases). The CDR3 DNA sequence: TGTGCCAGCAGTGACGGAGACTTAATAGTAAGGGGGTACGAGCAGTACTTC. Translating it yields CASSDGDLIVRGYEQYF.